This section outlines one T cell receptor beta chain sequence together with its context. Its antigen has not been determined. Base qualities are not provided; no much larger clone lies one nucleotide away. TCRbeta CDR3 regions were amplified from genomic DNA by means of the immunoSEQ Assay, a bias-controlled multiplex PCR. From the authors' description of their analysis: The number of nucleated cells in each sample was estimated from the amplification of reference gene primers within the assay. Sequence reads were collapsed and filtered to measure the absolute abundance of every unique TCRbeta CDR3 rearrangement. For each sample, productive Simpson clonality was calculated by taking the square root of Simpson's diversity index across productive rearrangements. The table comes from immuneACCESS by way of TCRdb, which keeps in-frame sequences with V and J called. Part of the clones is missing from these tables; in studies checked, under half for an unresolved V gene and the rest for unknown reasons. V and J calls and clone size are as listed in that table; D and trimming were resolved from the DNA. The sample table contains around 150,000 clones; only one count was recorded for approximately 87% of them. The ten most abundant clones make up more than 3.5% of the sample.

The CDR3, cysteine through phenylalanine, is 13 amino acids long. The retained sequence is limited to the CDR3, 39 bases, with the frame set at the first base. From the germline V gene, CDR1 is SGHAT and CDR2 is FQNNGV. V loses 3 bases at its end and J loses 8 bases; junction bases beyond the gene matches: 3. Collaborating institutions collected whole blood in K2EDTA tubes following their own protocols. For TCRbeta analysis, collaborators shipped samples in one of three forms: frozen whole blood, isolated PBMCs, or DNA extracted from either of those sample types. The data belong to a study of blood T cell repertoires in COVID-19 (dated by TCRdb to the early 2020s). With respect to the entire study: Samples from collaborators originated in the United States, Italy and Spain and spanned both the acute and convalescent phases of COVID-19. The material from the prospective study consisted of cDNA or gDNA derived from T cells, B-cell-depleted T cells, or PBMCs. Subjects who had been exposed to COVID-19, were actively infected with it, or had recovered from it provided the deeply sampled blood TCRbeta repertoires that made up the dataset. The repertoires were released in a freely available public database intended as a resource for research on the immune response to SARS-CoV-2. Samples came from the ongoing ImmuneRACE study (first 160 participants) plus 1,254 subjects from 6 global collaborators. Nearly every sample came with metadata listing a de-identified subject ID, COVID-19 status, age in years and sex. Where available, HLA class I and class II types were obtained from metadata supplied by the sample provider rather than from assay-based typing.

Study-wide conclusions, independent of this receptor: The quantity of clinical and demographic metadata differed by source and by participant and was supplied without curation.

This clonotype was sampled from a woman in her thirties or forties with acute or convalescent COVID-19. Sequenced input: peripheral blood. The chain joins TRBV11-2 to TRBJ1-4; TRBD1 fits 7 bases in the junction. The CDR3 region has the sequence CASSLAGGEKLFF. The nucleotides read TGTGCCAGCAGCTTGGCAGGGGGGGAAAAACTGTTTTTT. This CDR3, with the reference TRBV11-2 and TRBJ1-4 proteins standing in past its ends, gives the full variable domain EAGVAQSPRYKIIEKRQSVAFWCNPISGHATLYWYQQILGQGPKLLIQFQNNGVVDDSQLPKDRFSAERLKGVDSTLKIQPAKLEDSAVYLCASSLAGGEKLFFGSGTQLSVL.